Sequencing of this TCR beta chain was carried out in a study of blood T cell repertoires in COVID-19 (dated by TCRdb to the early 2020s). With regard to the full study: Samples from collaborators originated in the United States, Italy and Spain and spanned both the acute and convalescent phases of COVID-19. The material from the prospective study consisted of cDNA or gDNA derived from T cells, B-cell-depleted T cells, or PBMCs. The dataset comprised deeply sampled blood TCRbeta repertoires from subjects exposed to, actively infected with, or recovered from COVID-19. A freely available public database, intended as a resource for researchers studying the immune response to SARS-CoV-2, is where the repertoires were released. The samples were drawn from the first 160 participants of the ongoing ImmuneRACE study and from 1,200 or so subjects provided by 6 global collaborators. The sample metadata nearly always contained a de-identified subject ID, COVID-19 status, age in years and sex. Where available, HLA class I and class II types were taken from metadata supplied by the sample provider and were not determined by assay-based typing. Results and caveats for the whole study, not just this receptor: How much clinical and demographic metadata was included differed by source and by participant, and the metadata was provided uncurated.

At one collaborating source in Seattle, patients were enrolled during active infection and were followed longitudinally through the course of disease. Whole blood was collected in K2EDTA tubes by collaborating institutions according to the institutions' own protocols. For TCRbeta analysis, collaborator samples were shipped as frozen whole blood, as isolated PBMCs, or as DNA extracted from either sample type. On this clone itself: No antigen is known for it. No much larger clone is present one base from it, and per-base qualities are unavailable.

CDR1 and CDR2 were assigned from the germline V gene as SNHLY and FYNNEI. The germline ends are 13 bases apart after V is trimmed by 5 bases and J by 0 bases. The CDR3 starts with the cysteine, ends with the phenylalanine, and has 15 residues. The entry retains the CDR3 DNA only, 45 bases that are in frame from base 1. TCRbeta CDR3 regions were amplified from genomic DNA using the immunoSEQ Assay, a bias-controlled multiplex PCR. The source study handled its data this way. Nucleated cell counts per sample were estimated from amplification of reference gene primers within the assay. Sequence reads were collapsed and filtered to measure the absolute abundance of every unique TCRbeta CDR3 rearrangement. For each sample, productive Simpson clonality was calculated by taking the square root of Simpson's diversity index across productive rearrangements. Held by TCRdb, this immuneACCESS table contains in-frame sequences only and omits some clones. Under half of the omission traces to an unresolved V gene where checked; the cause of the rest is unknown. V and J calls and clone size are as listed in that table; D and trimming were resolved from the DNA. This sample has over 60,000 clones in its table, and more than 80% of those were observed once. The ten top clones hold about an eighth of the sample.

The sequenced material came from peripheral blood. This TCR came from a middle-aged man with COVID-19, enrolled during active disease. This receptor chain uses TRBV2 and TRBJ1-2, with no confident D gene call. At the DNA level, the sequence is TGTGCCAGCAGTTTCCAAGGCGGAGCTAACTATGGCTACACCTTC. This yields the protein CASSFQGGANYGYTF. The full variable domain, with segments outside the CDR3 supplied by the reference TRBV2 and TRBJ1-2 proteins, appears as EPEVTQTPSHQVTQMGQEVILRCVPISNHLYFYWYRQILGQKVEFLVSFYNNEISEKSEIFDDQFSVERPDGSNFTLKIRSTKLEDSAMYFCASSFQGGANYGYTFGSGTRLTVV.